This is a list of T cell receptor beta chains from one sample in a study of blood T cell repertoires in COVID-19. This table comes from immunoSEQ multiplex PCR, and its TCRdb copy is limited to in-frame clones, with some not included. Of some 53,000 clones listed, about 90% were seen once; the top ten hold over 2.5%. The source material was peripheral blood. These receptors originate from a human donor in a cohort sampled during active COVID-19. The CDR3 runs from the conserved cysteine through the conserved F or W. Fields, in order: V gene, D gene, CDR3 length, J gene, clone size, CDR3 protein, CDR3 DNA. The D gene is left open where the match is weak. Clone size appears in some rows only: once, few, many, or a class for an expanded clone.

TRBV5-1	.	14	TRBJ1-2	.	CASSLDVGDYGYTF	TGCGCCAGCAGCTTGGATGTCGGAGACTATGGCTACACCTTC
TRBV6-5	.	15	TRBJ2-1	.	CASTPRDKPYNEQFF	TGTGCCAGCACCCCCCGGGACAAACCCTACAATGAGCAGTTCTTC
TRBV28	TRBD2	14	TRBJ2-7	.	CASRSSGNSYEQYF	TGTGCCAGCAGGTCTAGCGGGAACTCCTACGAGCAGTACTTC
TRBV5-1	TRBD1	17	TRBJ1-3	once	CASSPFPGQGSGNTIYF	TGCGCCAGCAGCCCGTTCCCGGGACAGGGCTCTGGAAACACCATATATTTT
TRBV5-1	TRBD1	15	TRBJ2-7	.	CASSLVGQGSYEQYF	TGCGCCAGCAGCTTGGTGGGACAGGGCAGCTACGAGCAGTACTTC
TRBV2	.	13	TRBJ1-4	once	CASSDRLDEKLFF	TGTGCCAGCAGTGACAGGCTCGATGAAAAACTGTTTTTT
TRBV4-1	.	16	TRBJ2-4	.	CASSHPARVPKNIQYF	TGCGCCAGCAGCCACCCCGCTCGGGTCCCCAAAAACATTCAGTACTTC
TRBV7-9	.	15	TRBJ1-6	once	CASSLDGGGNSPLHF	TGTGCCAGCAGCTTAGATGGGGGGGGTAATTCACCCCTCCACTTT
TRBV29-1	TRBD2	12	TRBJ2-7	.	CSVRLAGIEQYF	TGCAGCGTTAGACTAGCGGGAATCGAGCAGTACTTC
TRBV28	.	14	TRBJ2-2	.	CASRWAGNTGELFF	TGTGCCAGCAGGTGGGCAGGGAACACCGGGGAGCTGTTTTTT
TRBV6-5	TRBD2	14	TRBJ2-1	.	CASGLAGGLNEQFF	TGTGCCAGCGGGTTAGCGGGAGGGCTCAATGAGCAGTTCTTC
TRBV4-1	.	16	TRBJ1-6	.	CASSLALTVYNSPLHF	TGCGCCAGCAGCCTAGCCTTGACGGTCTATAATTCACCCCTCCACTTT
TRBV27	.	15	TRBJ1-1	.	CASSLSKQGNTEAFF	TGTGCCAGCAGTTTATCCAAACAGGGGAACACTGAAGCTTTCTTT
TRBV5-6	.	13	TRBJ2-3	.	CASSFTKADTQYF	TGTGCCAGCAGTTTCACAAAAGCAGATACGCAGTATTTT
TRBV7-6	TRBD2	16	TRBJ2-3	.	CASSRGALAGGDTQYF	TGTGCCAGCAGCCGGGGGGCGCTAGCGGGAGGAGATACGCAGTATTTT
TRBV7-8	.	14	TRBJ1-5	.	CASRERGQNQPQHF	TGTGCCAGCAGAGAGCGGGGGCAGAATCAGCCCCAGCATTTT
TRBV6-5	TRBD1	15	TRBJ1-2	.	CASSPTPVRGHGYTF	TGTGCCAGCAGTCCTACCCCCGTGAGGGGGCATGGCTACACCTTC
TRBV2	.	15	TRBJ1-5	.	CASRRGGGSNQPQHF	TGTGCCAGCAGGAGGGGAGGGGGTAGCAATCAGCCCCAGCATTTT
TRBV2	.	15	TRBJ2-1	.	CASTQRPGAGNEQFF	TGTGCCAGCACTCAACGCCCGGGCGCGGGCAATGAGCAGTTCTTC
TRBV18	.	12	TRBJ2-7	.	CASSTARREQYF	TGTGCCAGCTCCACCGCGAGGAGGGAGCAGTACTTC
TRBV9	.	13	TRBJ1-3	.	CASRAGTGNTIYF	TGTGCCAGCAGGGCAGGGACAGGAAACACCATATATTTT
TRBV28	TRBD1	17	TRBJ1-4	.	CASSEPGTGSAREKLFF	TGTGCCAGCAGTGAGCCCGGGACAGGGTCGGCTCGTGAAAAACTGTTTTTT
TRBV2	TRBD2	14	TRBJ2-7	.	CASRDSGGGYEQYF	TGTGCCAGCAGGGATAGCGGGGGGGGCTACGAGCAGTACTTC
TRBV4-2	TRBD1	15	TRBJ1-2	.	CASSREGTGGEGYTF	TGTGCCAGCAGCCGAGAAGGGACAGGGGGGGAGGGCTACACCTTC
TRBV18	TRBD2	15	TRBJ2-5	.	CASSPGTSGMETQYF	TGTGCCAGCTCACCCGGGACTAGCGGGATGGAGACCCAGTACTTC
TRBV27	TRBD2	17	TRBJ2-1	.	CASSVSVGGSRYNEQFF	TGTGCCAGCAGTGTCTCCGTGGGCGGGAGTAGGTACAATGAGCAGTTCTTC
TRBV11-2	.	13	TRBJ2-7	.	CASSLAPSDEQYF	TGTGCCAGCAGCTTAGCTCCGTCCGACGAGCAGTACTTC
TRBV5-1	TRBD1	16	TRBJ2-1	.	CASSRAWDRVANEQFF	TGCGCCAGCAGCAGAGCCTGGGACAGGGTGGCCAATGAGCAGTTCTTC
TRBV5-8	.	14	TRBJ2-7	.	CASSKRTSTYEQYF	TGTGCCAGCAGCAAGCGGACGTCCACCTACGAGCAGTACTTC
TRBV4-1	TRBD1	14	TRBJ1-2	.	CASSRTGVNYGYTF	TGCGCCAGCAGCCGCACAGGGGTAAACTATGGCTACACCTTC
TRBV19	TRBD1	13	TRBJ1-4	.	CASSAGTGGKLFF	TGTGCCAGTAGTGCCGGGACAGGGGGGAAACTGTTTTTT
TRBV19	TRBD2	15	TRBJ2-1	.	CASSIRLAVYNEQFF	TGTGCCAGTAGTATCAGACTAGCGGTTTACAATGAGCAGTTCTTC
TRBV7-3	.	15	TRBJ1-5	.	CASSSHRVSNQPQHF	TGTGCCAGCAGCTCCCACAGGGTTAGCAATCAGCCCCAGCATTTT
TRBV27	TRBD1	16	TRBJ2-2	.	CASSFSGGRNTGELFF	TGTGCCAGCAGTTTTTCAGGGGGCCGGAACACCGGGGAGCTGTTTTTT
TRBV3-1/TRBV3-2	.	13	TRBJ1-1	.	CASSQDAPPEAFF	TGTGCCAGCAGCCAAGATGCGCCACCTGAAGCTTTCTTT
TRBV28	.	14	TRBJ1-1	.	CASRRDGLVTEAFF	TGTGCCAGCAGGCGGGACGGTCTCGTCACTGAAGCTTTCTTT
TRBV5-4	TRBD1	14	TRBJ2-7	.	CASSLAGTDYEQYF	TGTGCCAGCAGCTTGGCTGGGACAGACTACGAGCAGTACTTC
TRBV10-1	.	17	TRBJ1-1	.	CASRACGTLETSTEAFF	TGCGCCAGCAGGGCATGTGGAACATTGGAGACGAGTACTGAAGCTTTCTTT
TRBV18	TRBD1	16	TRBJ1-1	.	CASSPDQGGRFTEAFF	TGTGCCAGCTCACCCGACCAGGGGGGAAGGTTCACTGAAGCTTTCTTT
TRBV25-1	TRBD1	15	TRBJ2-5	.	CASSTGDPRQETQYF	TGTGCCAGCAGTACAGGGGACCCTCGTCAAGAGACCCAGTACTTC
TRBV7-9	TRBD2	16	TRBJ2-7	few	CASSNGTSGQSYEQYF	TGTGCCAGCAGCAACGGGACTAGCGGACAAAGCTACGAGCAGTACTTC
TRBV2	.	14	TRBJ1-3	once	CASRETGFGNTIYF	TGTGCCAGCAGGGAAACAGGTTTTGGAAACACCATATATTTT
TRBV28	TRBD1	16	TRBJ2-3	.	CASSVQGAVGTDTQYF	TGTGCCAGCAGCGTACAGGGGGCGGTTGGCACAGATACGCAGTATTTT
TRBV27	TRBD1	13	TRBJ2-7	.	CASSWDSSYEQYF	TGTGCCAGCAGCTGGGACAGCTCCTACGAGCAGTACTTC
TRBV3-1/TRBV3-2	TRBD1	15	TRBJ1-2	.	CASSQDRGQGGGYTF	TGTGCCAGCAGCCAAGATCGGGGACAGGGGGGCGGCTACACCTTC
TRBV10-3	.	13	TRBJ1-5	once	CAINSYSNQPQHF	TGTGCCATCAACTCTTATAGCAATCAGCCCCAGCATTTT
TRBV11-2	TRBD2	12	TRBJ2-3	.	CASSWRGGTQYF	TGTGCCAGCAGCTGGCGCGGGGGTACGCAGTATTTT
TRBV28	TRBD1	15	TRBJ1-1	.	CASNSPGQANTEAFF	TGTGCCAGCAATTCCCCTGGACAGGCGAACACTGAAGCTTTCTTT
TRBV7-9	TRBD1	15	TRBJ1-2	.	CASSYSRGRSGGYTF	TGTGCCAGCAGCTACTCCAGGGGGAGATCGGGAGGCTACACCTTC
TRBV5-1	TRBD2	16	TRBJ2-2	.	CASSFLAGPNTGELFF	TGCGCCAGCAGCTTTTTAGCGGGACCAAACACCGGGGAGCTGTTTTTT
TRBV3-1/TRBV3-2	.	13	TRBJ1-2	once	CASSAIGDYGYTF	TGTGCCAGCAGCGCTATCGGAGACTATGGCTACACCTTC
TRBV10-1	TRBD2	12	TRBJ2-7	.	CAIGRGTYEQYF	TGCGCCATAGGGCGGGGGACCTACGAGCAGTACTTC
TRBV24-1	.	13	TRBJ1-5	.	CATSRAGNQPQHF	TGTGCCACCAGTAGAGCGGGAAATCAGCCCCAGCATTTT
TRBV4-1	.	13	TRBJ2-7	.	CASSQSPGVEQYF	TGCGCCAGCAGCCAATCCCCCGGAGTCGAGCAGTACTTC
TRBV25-1	.	15	TRBJ1-1	.	CASSEPGLKNTEAFF	TGTGCCAGCAGCGAACCGGGACTCAAGAACACTGAAGCTTTCTTT